The present T cell receptor (beta chain) was sequenced within a study of blood T cells in healthy people across ages. Study findings and constraints: Age brought a roughly linear fall in TCR beta diversity measured per million T cells.

This clonotype has only a few counts. Antigen: not known. V gave up 10 bases and J gave up 7 bases, with 10 bases separating them. This CDR3 region has 11 residues. Germline V gene data show CDR1 as SNHLY and CDR2 as FYNNEI. With a J-beta primer mix and a sample-barcoded 5' primer, a second PCR ran 7 to 11 cycles. TCRdb ran MiXCR on the 5' RACE reads and lists one entry per CDR3 protein. The sample contains more than 1.4 million distinct CDR3 sequences, approximately 38% of which appear only once. Input material: blood. This chain links TRBV2 with TRBJ1-4, with D unresolved. This TCR derives from a woman between 18 and 30 years old in good health. The CDR3 loop is CATTGIEKLFF. In nucleotides, the CDR3 is TGTGCCACCACGGGGATTGAAAAACTGTTTTTT.